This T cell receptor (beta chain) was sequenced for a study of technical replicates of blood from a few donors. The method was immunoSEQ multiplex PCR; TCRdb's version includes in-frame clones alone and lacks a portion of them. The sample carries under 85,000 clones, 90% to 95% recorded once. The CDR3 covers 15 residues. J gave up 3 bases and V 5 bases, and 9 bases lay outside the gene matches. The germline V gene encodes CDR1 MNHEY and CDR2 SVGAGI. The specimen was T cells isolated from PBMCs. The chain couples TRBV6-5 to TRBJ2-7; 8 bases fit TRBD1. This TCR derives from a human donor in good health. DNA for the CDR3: TGTGCCAGCAGTCGCCCCGGGACAGGCCTCTACGAGCAGTACTTC. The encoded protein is CASSRPGTGLYEQYF.